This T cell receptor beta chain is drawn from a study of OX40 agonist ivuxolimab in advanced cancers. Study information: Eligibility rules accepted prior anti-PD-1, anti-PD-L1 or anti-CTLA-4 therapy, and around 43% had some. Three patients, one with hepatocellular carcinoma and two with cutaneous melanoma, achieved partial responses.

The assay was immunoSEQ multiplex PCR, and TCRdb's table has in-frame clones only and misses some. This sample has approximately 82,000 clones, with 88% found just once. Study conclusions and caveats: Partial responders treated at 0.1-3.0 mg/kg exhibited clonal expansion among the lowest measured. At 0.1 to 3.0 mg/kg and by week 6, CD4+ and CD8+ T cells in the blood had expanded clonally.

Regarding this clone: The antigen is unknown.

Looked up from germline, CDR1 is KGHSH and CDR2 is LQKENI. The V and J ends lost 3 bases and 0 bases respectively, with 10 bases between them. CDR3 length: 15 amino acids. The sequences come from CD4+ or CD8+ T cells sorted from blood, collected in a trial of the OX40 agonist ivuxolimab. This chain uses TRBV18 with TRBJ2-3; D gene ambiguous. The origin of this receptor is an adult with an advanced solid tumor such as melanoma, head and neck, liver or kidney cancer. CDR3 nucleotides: TGTGCCAGCTCACCGCGCGTCGGTAGCACAGATACGCAGTATTTT. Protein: CASSPRVGSTDTQYF.